The clone carrying this T cell receptor (beta chain) has just one count. The data derive from a study of blood T cell repertoires in COVID-19. As for the study in general: In each case, the material was cDNA or gDNA derived from T cells, B-cell-depleted T cells, or PBMCs.

The data were produced by immunoSEQ multiplex PCR, yet TCRdb's version contains in-frame clones alone and is incomplete. The sample has about 97,000 clones; 80% to 90% are singletons. Trimming removed 2 bases from V and 2 bases from J; junction bases left unmatched: 4. The CDR3 sequence is 16 residues long. Germline V gene sequence: CDR1 MGHDK, CDR2 SYGVNS. Input material: peripheral blood. The sequence was collected from a man aged 40-55 years with active or convalescent COVID-19. V usage is TRBV25-1 and J usage is TRBJ1-2; 11 bases align to TRBD1. The CDR3 nucleotides read TGTGCCAGCAGTGAAGTTGGGACAGGGGGGAACTATGGCTACACCTTC. Amino acid sequence: CASSEVGTGGNYGYTF.